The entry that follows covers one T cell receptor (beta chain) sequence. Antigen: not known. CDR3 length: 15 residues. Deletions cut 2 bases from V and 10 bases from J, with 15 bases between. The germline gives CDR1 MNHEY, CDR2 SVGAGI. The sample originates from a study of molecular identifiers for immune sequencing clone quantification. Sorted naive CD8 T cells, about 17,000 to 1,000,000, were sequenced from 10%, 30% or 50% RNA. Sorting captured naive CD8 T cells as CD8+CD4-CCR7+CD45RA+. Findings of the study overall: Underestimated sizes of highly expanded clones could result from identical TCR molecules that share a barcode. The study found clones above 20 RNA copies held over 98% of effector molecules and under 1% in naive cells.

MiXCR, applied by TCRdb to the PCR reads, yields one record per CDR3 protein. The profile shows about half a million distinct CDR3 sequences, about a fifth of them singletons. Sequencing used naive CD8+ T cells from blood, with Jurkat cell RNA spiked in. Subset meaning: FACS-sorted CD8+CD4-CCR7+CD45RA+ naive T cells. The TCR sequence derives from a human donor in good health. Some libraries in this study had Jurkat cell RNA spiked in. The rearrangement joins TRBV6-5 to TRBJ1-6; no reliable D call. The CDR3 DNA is TGTGCCAGCAGTTACGGGGAGAGGGTAGGGTCACCCCTCCACTTT. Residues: CASSYGERVGSPLHF.